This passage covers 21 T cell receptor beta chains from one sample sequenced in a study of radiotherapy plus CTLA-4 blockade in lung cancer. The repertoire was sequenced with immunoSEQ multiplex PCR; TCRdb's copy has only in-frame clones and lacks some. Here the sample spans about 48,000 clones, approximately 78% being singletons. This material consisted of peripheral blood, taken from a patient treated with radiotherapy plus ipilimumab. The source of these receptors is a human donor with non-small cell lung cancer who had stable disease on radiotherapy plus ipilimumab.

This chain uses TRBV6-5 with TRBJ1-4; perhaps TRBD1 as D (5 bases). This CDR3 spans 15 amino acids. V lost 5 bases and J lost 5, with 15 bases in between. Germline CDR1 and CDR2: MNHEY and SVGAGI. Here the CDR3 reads CASSRGVRGNEKLFF. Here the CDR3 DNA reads TGTGCCAGCAGTCGCGGGGTTAGGGGCAATGAAAAACTGTTTTTT.

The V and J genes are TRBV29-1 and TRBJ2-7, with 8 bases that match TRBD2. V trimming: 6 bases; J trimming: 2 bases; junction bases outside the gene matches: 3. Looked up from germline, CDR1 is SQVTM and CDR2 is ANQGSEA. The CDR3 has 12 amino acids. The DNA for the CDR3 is TGCAGCGTGGGGACTAGTGCCTACGAGCAGTACTTC. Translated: CSVGTSAYEQYF.

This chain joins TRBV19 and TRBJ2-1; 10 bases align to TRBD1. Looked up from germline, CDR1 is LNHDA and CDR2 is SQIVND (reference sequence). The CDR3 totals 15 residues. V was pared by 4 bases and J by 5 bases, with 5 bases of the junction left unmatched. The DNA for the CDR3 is TGTGCCAGTAGTACAACCGGGACAGGGGACAATGAGCAGTTCTTC. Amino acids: CASSTTGTGDNEQFF.

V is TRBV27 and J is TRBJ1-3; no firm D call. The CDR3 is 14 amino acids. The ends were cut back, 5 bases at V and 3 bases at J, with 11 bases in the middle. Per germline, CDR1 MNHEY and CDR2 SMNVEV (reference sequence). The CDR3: CASSPAGVGNTIYF. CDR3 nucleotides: TGTGCCAGCAGTCCCGCCGGGGTTGGAAACACCATATATTTT.

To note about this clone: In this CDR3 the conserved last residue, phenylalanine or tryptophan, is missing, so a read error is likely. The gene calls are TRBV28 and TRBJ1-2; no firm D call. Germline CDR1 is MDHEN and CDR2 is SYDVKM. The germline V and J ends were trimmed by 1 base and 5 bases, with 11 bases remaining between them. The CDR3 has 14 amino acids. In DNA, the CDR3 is TGTGCCAGCAGTTTATCCCTGGGCGGGTATGGCTACACCGTC. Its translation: CASSLSLGGYGYTV.

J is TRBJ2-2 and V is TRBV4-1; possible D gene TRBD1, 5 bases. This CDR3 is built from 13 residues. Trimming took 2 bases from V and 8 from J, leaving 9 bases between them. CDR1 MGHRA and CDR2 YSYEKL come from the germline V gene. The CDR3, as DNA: TGCGCCAGCAGCCAACTCACAGGTGGGGAGCTGTTTTTT. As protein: CASSQLTGGELFF.

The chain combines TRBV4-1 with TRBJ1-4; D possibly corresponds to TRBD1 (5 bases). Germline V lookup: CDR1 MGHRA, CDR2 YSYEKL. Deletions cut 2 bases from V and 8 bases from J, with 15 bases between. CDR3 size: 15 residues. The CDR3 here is CASSQFSQGLEKLFF. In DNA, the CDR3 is TGCGCCAGCAGCCAATTTTCTCAGGGCCTCGAAAAACTGTTTTTT.

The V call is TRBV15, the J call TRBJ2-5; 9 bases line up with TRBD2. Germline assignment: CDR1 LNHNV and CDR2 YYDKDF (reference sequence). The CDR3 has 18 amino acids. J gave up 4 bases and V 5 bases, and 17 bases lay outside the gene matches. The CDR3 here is CATSDRTAGGGRGETQYF. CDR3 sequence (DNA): TGTGCCACCAGCGATCGGACGGCGGGAGGGGGTCGGGGAGAGACCCAGTACTTC.

The CDR3 DNA sequence: TGTGCCAGCAGAGATGGACTAGCGGGAGCCCACGAGCAGTACTTC. Its protein is CASRDGLAGAHEQYF. V and J are TRBV2 and TRBJ2-5; 13 nucleotides agree with TRBD2. Judging by the DNA end, TRBJ2-7 fits better; the J call may be wrong. Per the germline V gene, CDR1 is SNHLY and CDR2 is FYNNEI. The CDR3 is made up of 15 amino acids.

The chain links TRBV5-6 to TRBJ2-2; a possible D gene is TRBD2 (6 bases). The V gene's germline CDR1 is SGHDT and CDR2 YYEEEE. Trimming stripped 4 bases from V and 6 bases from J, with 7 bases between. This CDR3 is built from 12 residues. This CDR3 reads CASSPGAGELFF. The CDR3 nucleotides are TGTGCCAGCAGCCCGGGGGCCGGGGAGCTGTTTTTT.

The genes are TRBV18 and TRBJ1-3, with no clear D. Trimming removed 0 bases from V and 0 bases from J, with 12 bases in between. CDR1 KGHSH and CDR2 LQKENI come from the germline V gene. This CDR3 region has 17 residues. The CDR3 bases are TGTGCCAGCTCACCACCTCTCGGTTCCAACTCTGGAAACACCATATATTTT. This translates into CASSPPLGSNSGNTIYF.

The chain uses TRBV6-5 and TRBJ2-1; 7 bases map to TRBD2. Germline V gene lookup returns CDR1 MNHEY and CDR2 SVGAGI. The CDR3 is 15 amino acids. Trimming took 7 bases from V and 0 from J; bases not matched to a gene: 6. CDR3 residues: CASKRDLSSYNEQFF. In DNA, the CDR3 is TGTGCCAGCAAGCGGGACCTAAGCTCCTACAATGAGCAGTTCTTC.

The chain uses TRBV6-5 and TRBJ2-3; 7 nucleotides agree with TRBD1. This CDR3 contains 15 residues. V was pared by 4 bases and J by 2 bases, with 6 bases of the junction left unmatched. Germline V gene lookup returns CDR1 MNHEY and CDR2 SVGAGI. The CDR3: CASSLDRDNTDTQYF. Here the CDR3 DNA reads TGTGCCAGCAGTTTAGACAGGGACAACACAGATACGCAGTATTTT.

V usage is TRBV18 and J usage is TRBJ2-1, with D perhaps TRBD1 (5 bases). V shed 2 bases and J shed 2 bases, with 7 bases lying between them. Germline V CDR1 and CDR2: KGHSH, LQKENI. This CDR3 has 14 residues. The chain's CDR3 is CASSPETAYNEQFF. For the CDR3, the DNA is TGTGCCAGCTCACCAGAGACAGCCTACAATGAGCAGTTCTTC.

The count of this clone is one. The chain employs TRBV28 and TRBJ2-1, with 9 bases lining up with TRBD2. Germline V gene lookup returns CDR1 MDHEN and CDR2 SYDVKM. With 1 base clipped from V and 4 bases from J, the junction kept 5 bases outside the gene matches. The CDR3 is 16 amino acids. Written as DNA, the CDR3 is TGTGCCAGCAGTTTATACGCGGGAGGGCCTTACAATGAGCAGTTCTTC. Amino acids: CASSLYAGGPYNEQFF.

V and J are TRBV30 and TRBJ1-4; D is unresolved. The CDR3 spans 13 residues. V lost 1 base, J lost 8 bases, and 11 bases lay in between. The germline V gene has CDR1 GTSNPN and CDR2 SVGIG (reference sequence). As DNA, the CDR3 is TGTGCCTGGAGTGAAAACCGAGGGGAAAAACTGTTTTTT. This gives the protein CAWSENRGEKLFF.

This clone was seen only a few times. The CDR3 region has the DNA TGTGCCAGCAGCTGGGGGACAGGGGGCGCCGCAGATACGCAGTATTTT. Protein: CASSWGTGGAADTQYF. The chain couples TRBV5-4 to TRBJ2-3; 12 bases map to TRBD1. Trimming cost V 3 bases and J 4 bases; bases outside gene matches: 6. The CDR3 has 16 residues. Per the germline V gene, CDR1 is SGHNT and CDR2 is YYREEE (reference sequence).

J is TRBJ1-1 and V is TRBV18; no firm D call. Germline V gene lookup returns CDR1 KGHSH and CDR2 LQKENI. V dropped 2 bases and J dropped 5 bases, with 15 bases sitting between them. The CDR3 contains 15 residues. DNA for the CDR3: TGTGCCAGCTCACCAGTTGCACGCGGAGGGACTGAAGCTTTCTTT. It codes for CASSPVARGGTEAFF.

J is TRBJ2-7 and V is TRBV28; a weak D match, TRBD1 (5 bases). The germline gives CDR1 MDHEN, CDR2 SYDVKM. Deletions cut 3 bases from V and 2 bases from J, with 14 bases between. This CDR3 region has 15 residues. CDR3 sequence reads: CASSFGRQSPYEQYF. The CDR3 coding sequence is TGTGCCAGCAGTTTTGGGCGACAGTCCCCCTACGAGCAGTACTTC. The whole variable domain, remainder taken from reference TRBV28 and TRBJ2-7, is DVKVTQSSRYLVKRTGEKVFLECVQDMDHENMFWYRQDPGLGLRLIYFSYDVKMKEKGDIPEGYSVSREKKERFSLILESASTNQTSMYLCASSFGRQSPYEQYFGPGTRLTVT.

The CDR3 sequence: CASSLHRANYGYTF. The CDR3 coding sequence is TGTGCCAGCAGTTTACATCGGGCTAACTATGGCTACACCTTC. The chain is built from TRBV28 and TRBJ1-2; D unresolved. Germline V gives CDR1 MDHEN, CDR2 SYDVKM. Trimming left V 2 bases short and J 0 bases short, with 7 bases between. CDR3 length equals 14 residues.

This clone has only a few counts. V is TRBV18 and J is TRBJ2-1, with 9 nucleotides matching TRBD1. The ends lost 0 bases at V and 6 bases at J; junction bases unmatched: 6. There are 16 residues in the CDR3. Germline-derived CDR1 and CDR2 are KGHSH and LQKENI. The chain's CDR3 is CASSPPLGQGFNEQFF. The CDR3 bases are TGTGCCAGCTCACCACCGTTAGGACAGGGGTTCAATGAGCAGTTCTTC.